The 9 T cell receptor beta chains presented below share a single source sample, sequenced in a study of blood T cell repertoires in COVID-19. Assay used: immunoSEQ multiplex PCR; TCRdb lists only in-frame clones, some missing. The sample shows 200,000 to 300,000 clones, 80% to 90% of them seen only once. The specimen sequenced was peripheral blood. The receptors originated from a man aged 45-65 years with acute or convalescent COVID-19.

This chain joins TRBV30 and TRBJ1-3; 7 bases are a match to TRBD1. The CDR3 length is 13 residues. Losses at the gene ends were 5 bases for V and 2 bases for J; bases not matched to a gene: 3. Germline values: CDR1 GTSNPN, CDR2 SVGIG (reference sequence). The CDR3 DNA reads as TGTGCCTGGGCGGGACAGCCTGGAAACACCATATATTTT. This codes for CAWAGQPGNTIYF.

J is TRBJ1-2 and V is TRBV7-9; 9 nucleotides align to TRBD1. The junction had 8 bases not matched to a gene; V was cut back by 5 bases and J by 7 bases. The CDR3 has 14 amino acids. The germline V gene has CDR1 SEHNR and CDR2 FQNEAQ (reference sequence). The CDR3 coding sequence is TGTGCCAGCAGCACACCGGGACAGGGAGCTGGCTACACCTTC. Its translation: CASSTPGQGAGYTF.

CDR3 in amino acids: CASSTPSGRAVTDTQYF. In DNA, the CDR3 is TGTGCCAGCTCGACCCCCAGCGGGAGGGCCGTGACAGATACGCAGTATTTT. The chain recombines TRBV18 with TRBJ2-3; 10 bases align to TRBD2. Per the germline V gene, CDR1 is KGHSH and CDR2 is LQKENI. Losses at the gene ends were 6 bases for V and 3 bases for J; bases not matched to a gene: 12. The CDR3 sequence is 17 residues long.

This rearrangement joins TRBV3-1 (or the pseudogene TRBV3-2) to TRBJ2-5; the match to TRBD1 covers 12 bases. Germline V lookup: CDR1 LGHDT, CDR2 YNNKEL (reference sequence). The V gene end was trimmed by 2 bases and the J gene end by 7 bases; junction bases not matched to a gene: 20. There are 20 residues in the CDR3. This chain's CDR3 is CASSQSQYRDRGRGFGTQYF. The CDR3 DNA reads TGTGCCAGCAGCCAAAGCCAATACCGGGACAGGGGGCGGGGATTTGGGACCCAGTACTTC.

In this sample, this clone turned up once. V gene TRBV7-2 combines with J gene TRBJ2-3; possible D gene TRBD1, 5 bases. CDR1 SGHTA and CDR2 FQGNSA come from the germline V gene. Trimming shortened V by 6 bases and J by 6 bases, and 19 bases separated the two germline ends. The CDR3 has 15 residues. CDR3 sequence reads: CASRKLGVLGDTQYF. In DNA, the CDR3 is TGTGCCAGCAGGAAATTAGGGGTCTTGGGGGATACGCAGTATTTT.

The rearrangement uses TRBV6-1 and TRBJ1-5; 8 bases fit TRBD1. In germline, CDR1 is MNHNS, CDR2 SASEGT. The CDR3 runs to 14 residues. The V segment lost 3 bases and the J segment 7 bases; nucleotides outside the gene matches: 5. DNA of the CDR3: TGTGCCAGCAGTGATAGGACAGGGTACCAGCCCCAGCATTTT. Encoded protein: CASSDRTGYQPQHF.

The V and J genes are TRBV30 and TRBJ2-5, with TRBD2 matching 7 bases. CDR3 length: 15 amino acids. CDR1 is GTSNPN and CDR2 is SVGIG in the germline V gene (reference sequence). The V gene end was trimmed by 4 bases and the J gene end by 2 bases; junction bases not matched to a gene: 10. CDR3 nucleotides: TGTGCCTGGAATTATTTGCCGGGGGGACAAGAGACCCAGTACTTC. Translated, it gives CAWNYLPGGQETQYF.

This chain connects TRBV11-2 to TRBJ2-3, with 8 bases fitting TRBD1. CDR1 is SGHAT, CDR2 FQNNGV, per germline. The CDR3 extends over 18 amino acids. Trimming cost V 4 bases and J 4 bases; bases outside gene matches: 16. The CDR3 region has the DNA TGTGCCAGCAGCTCGTTAGACCCCGGACAGGGTAGACCAGATACGCAGTATTTT. It codes for CASSSLDPGQGRPDTQYF. Combining the CDR3 with reference TRBV11-2 and TRBJ2-3 gives the whole variable domain EAGVAQSPRYKIIEKRQSVAFWCNPISGHATLYWYQQILGQGPKLLIQFQNNGVVDDSQLPKDRFSAERLKGVDSTLKIQPAKLEDSAVYLCASSSLDPGQGRPDTQYFGPGTRLTVL.

This clone was seen once. The chain carries TRBV7-9 and TRBJ2-5, with a tentative D call TRBD1 (5 bases). The CDR3 contains 15 residues. Germline V CDR1 and CDR2: SEHNR, FQNEAQ (reference sequence). The ends were cut back, 3 bases at V and 1 base at J, with 12 bases in the middle. CDR3 in amino acids: CASSLQGPLQETQYF. CDR3 coding DNA: TGTGCCAGCAGCTTGCAGGGTCCCCTCCAAGAGACCCAGTACTTC.